This TCR beta chain was captured by sequencing in a study of blood T cell repertoires in COVID-19. Study at large: Sites across the United States, Italy and Spain contributed samples from acute and convalescent COVID-19. Sample material is recorded as cDNA or gDNA derived from T cells, B-cell-depleted T cells, or PBMCs.

Original processing notes: How many nucleated cells were present was estimated from reference gene primer amplification. The assay was immunoSEQ multiplex PCR, and TCRdb's table has in-frame clones only and misses some. V, J and clone size reflect that table, while D and trimming were determined from the DNA. The sample contains approximately 4,000 clones, approximately 89% of which appear only once. The CDR3 sequence is 15 residues long. V dropped 4 bases and J dropped 0 bases, with 11 bases sitting between them. The germline V gene encodes CDR1 SGDLS and CDR2 YYNGEE. The chain has TRBV9 and TRBJ1-3; tentative D call: TRBD1 (5 bases). The specimen was peripheral blood. The receptor comes from a woman between 65 and 79 years old with active COVID-19. CDR3 coding DNA: TGTGCCAGCAGCCCCCGGGGGGGCTCTGGAAACACCATATATTTT. It encodes CASSPRGGSGNTIYF.